Listed here is a single T cell receptor (beta chain). What it binds is not known. This sample is drawn from a study of response to subunit inactivated influenza vaccine. Study results and caveats: The authors suggested that few new T cells are recruited per seasonal influenza vaccination.

TCRdb independently ran MiXCR on the RT-PCR reads; one entry per CDR3 protein. The table includes around 540,000 distinct CDR3 sequences, about 11% detected once. The receptor was derived from a man aged 50 to 60 who received an inactivated influenza vaccine. The specimen comprised PBMCs from blood, sampled on the day of vaccination.

DNA for the CDR3: TGTGCCAGCAGCTTAATTCTGTCAGACAACCAAGAGACCCAGTACTTC. Amino acids: CASSLILSDNQETQYF. V usage is TRBV7-9 and J usage is TRBJ2-5; D ambiguous. V lost 2 bases, J lost 0 bases, and 13 bases lay in between. CDR3 length: 16 amino acids. Germline V gene data show CDR1 as SEHNR and CDR2 as FQNEAQ (reference sequence).